This record looks at one T cell receptor (beta chain) sequence and its context. It was CD45RO-negative cells, positively selected for CCR7, that made up naive CD8 cells, with terminally differentiated effector memory CD45RA+ cells excluded. This specimen belongs to a study of shared clonotypes between healthy human individuals. Repertoires were generated with immunoSEQ multiplex PCR, while TCRdb's copy carries only in-frame clones and drops some. The sample carries 1.5 million to 2.5 million clones, about 95% recorded once. The CDR3 loop spans 15 amino acids. Per the germline V gene, CDR1 is MGHRA and CDR2 is YSYEKL. V was clipped by 4 bases and J by 2 bases, with 14 bases between them.

The clonotype was recovered from a man aged 18 to 29 in good health. The chain combines TRBV4-1 with TRBJ1-2; D gene ambiguous. Source material: naive CD8+ T cells sorted from blood. CDR3 in DNA: TGCGCCAGCAGCCCCGGCGGAGTTGGGAACTATGGCTACACCTTC. Translated: CASSPGGVGNYGYTF.